The 14 T cell receptor beta chains in this list originate from one sample, sequenced in a study of T cell responses to AZD1222 COVID-19 vaccine. Clones were sequenced by immunoSEQ multiplex PCR, and TCRdb holds only the in-frame ones, with some missing. The sample includes tens of thousands of clones, 88% of them seen just once. Here the sequenced sample was peripheral blood, taken 28 days after the second AZD1222 dose. All receptors derive from an adult who received the AZD1222 COVID-19 vaccine.

This chain uses TRBV30 with TRBJ1-6, with 9 bases that match TRBD1. The CDR3 totals 14 residues. The germline gives CDR1 GTSNPN, CDR2 SVGIG (reference sequence). V was clipped by 4 bases and J by 7 bases; unmatched bases: 5. The CDR3 sequence: CAWTAGQGNSPLHF. The CDR3 DNA is TGTGCCTGGACCGCGGGACAGGGAAATTCACCCCTCCACTTT.

The chain links TRBV7-8 to TRBJ2-3; 9 bases match TRBD2. CDR1 SGHVS and CDR2 FQNEAQ come from the germline V gene. The V segment lost 6 bases and the J segment 3 bases; nucleotides outside the gene matches: 7. CDR3 length equals 15 residues. CDR3: CASRPPGLATDTQYF. The CDR3 DNA follows: TGTGCCAGCAGGCCGCCGGGACTAGCAACAGATACGCAGTATTTT.

The chain employs TRBV2 and TRBJ1-6; D is perhaps TRBD1 (6 bases). The CDR3 runs 12 residues. The V end lost 9 bases, the J end lost 6 bases, and 9 bases lay between the germline ends. In germline, CDR1 is SNHLY, CDR2 FYNNEI. DNA for the CDR3: TGTGCCAGACAGGGAGGTAATTCACCCCTCCACTTT. This translates into CARQGGNSPLHF.

The rearrangement uses TRBV5-6 and TRBJ1-1; TRBD1 is a possible D gene (5 bases). CDR3 size: 15 residues. V was cut by 3 bases and J by 1 base, with 13 bases left in between. The germline gives CDR1 SGHDT, CDR2 YYEEEE. Here the CDR3 DNA reads TGTGCCAGCAGCTCCCAGATCGGGGGGAACACTGAAGCTTTCTTT. Translated: CASSSQIGGNTEAFF. Based on the CDR3 plus reference TRBV5-6 and TRBJ1-1, the full variable domain is DAGVTQSPTHLIKTRGQQVTLRCSPKSGHDTVSWYQQALGQGPQFIFQYYEEEERQRGNFPDRFSGHQFPNYSSELNVNALLLGDSALYLCASSSQIGGNTEAFFGQGTRLTVV.

V is TRBV7-2 and J is TRBJ1-4; tentative D call: TRBD1 (5 bases). The CDR3 covers 14 residues. From germline, CDR1 is SGHTA and CDR2 FQGNSA. V gave up 5 bases and J gave up 0 bases, with 7 bases separating them. The CDR3 bases are TGTGCCAGCAGCCAGACAGCAACTAATGAAAAACTGTTTTTT. The encoded protein is CASSQTATNEKLFF.

V usage is TRBV7-2 and J usage is TRBJ1-1; tentative D call: TRBD1 (5 bases). V was cut by 6 bases and J by 1 base, with 9 bases left in between. This CDR3 contains 13 residues. The germline gives CDR1 SGHTA, CDR2 FQGNSA. The CDR3 nucleotides are TGTGCCAGCAGGGGGCAGCCGAACACTGAAGCTTTCTTT. It yields the protein CASRGQPNTEAFF.

This clone showed up just a few times. The rearrangement uses TRBV7-3 and TRBJ1-6, with 7 bases that match TRBD1. The V gene's germline CDR1 is SGHTA and CDR2 FQGTGA. V lost 0 bases and J lost 7; bases outside the gene matches: 3. The length of the CDR3 is 15 residues. CDR3 in amino acids: CASSLTGQKNSPLHF. Here the CDR3 DNA reads TGTGCCAGCAGCTTAACGGGACAGAAGAATTCACCCCTCCACTTT.

The chain combines TRBV2 with TRBJ1-5; D uncertain. This CDR3 contains 14 residues. From germline, CDR1 is SNHLY and CDR2 FYNNEI. The V and J ends lost 8 bases and 7 bases respectively, with 18 bases between them. The CDR3 sequence is CASGRTPPEQPQHF. CDR3 nucleotide sequence: TGTGCCAGCGGCCGGACTCCCCCCGAGCAGCCCCAGCATTTT.

The chain couples TRBV14 to TRBJ2-2; D uncertain. The CDR3 length is 14 residues. V gave up 1 base and J gave up 3 bases, with 6 bases separating them. Per the germline V gene, CDR1 is SGHDN and CDR2 is FVKESK. The CDR3 region has the DNA TGTGCCAGCAGCCAAGTCGGGCACACCGGGGAGCTGTTTTTT. It codes for CASSQVGHTGELFF.

This chain joins TRBV27 and TRBJ1-1; no reliable D call. Germline CDR1 is MNHEY and CDR2 is SMNVEV (reference sequence). CDR3 size: 14 residues. V lost 3 bases and J 7 bases, leaving 15 bases between the germline ends. The CDR3 sequence: CASSLAVRPFEAFF. CDR3 in DNA: TGTGCCAGCAGTTTGGCGGTAAGGCCGTTTGAAGCTTTCTTT.

This chain uses TRBV6-5 with TRBJ2-5; tentatively, D is TRBD1 or TRBD2 (5 bases each). This CDR3 spans 14 amino acids. Trimming left V 2 bases short and J 5 bases short, with 12 bases between. Germline V gives CDR1 MNHEY, CDR2 SVGAGI. The CDR3 region has the DNA TGTGCCAGCAGTTACGGGACCTCGCCCGAGACCCAGTACTTC. This encodes CASSYGTSPETQYF.

CDR3 in DNA: TGTGCCAGCAGTGGGGGGGTGGCGGGAACGGGTGGTGAGCAGTTCTTC. This codes for CASSGGVAGTGGEQFF. V gene TRBV2 combines with J gene TRBJ2-1; perhaps TRBD2 as D (6 bases). The CDR3 extends over 16 amino acids. Germline V lookup: CDR1 SNHLY, CDR2 FYNNEI. V dropped 4 bases and J dropped 9 bases, with 22 bases sitting between them.

This chain uses TRBV28 with TRBJ1-5; no clear D. The ends were cut back, 6 bases at V and 3 bases at J, with 3 bases in the middle. The CDR3 contains 11 residues. Germline lookup yields CDR1 MDHEN and CDR2 SYDVKM. The chain's CDR3 is CASSDNQPQHF. Written as DNA, the CDR3 is TGTGCCAGCAGCGACAATCAGCCCCAGCATTTT.

The rearrangement uses TRBV7-8 and TRBJ2-3; 8 bases are a match to TRBD2. Germline trimming cut 3 bases from V and 4 bases from J; bases unmatched to any gene: 9. The CDR3 sequence is 16 residues long. The V gene's germline CDR1 is SGHVS and CDR2 FQNEAQ. The CDR3 here is CASSLSRGGRPDTQYF. Here the CDR3 DNA reads TGTGCCAGCAGCTTGTCCCGGGGGGGCAGACCAGATACGCAGTATTTT.